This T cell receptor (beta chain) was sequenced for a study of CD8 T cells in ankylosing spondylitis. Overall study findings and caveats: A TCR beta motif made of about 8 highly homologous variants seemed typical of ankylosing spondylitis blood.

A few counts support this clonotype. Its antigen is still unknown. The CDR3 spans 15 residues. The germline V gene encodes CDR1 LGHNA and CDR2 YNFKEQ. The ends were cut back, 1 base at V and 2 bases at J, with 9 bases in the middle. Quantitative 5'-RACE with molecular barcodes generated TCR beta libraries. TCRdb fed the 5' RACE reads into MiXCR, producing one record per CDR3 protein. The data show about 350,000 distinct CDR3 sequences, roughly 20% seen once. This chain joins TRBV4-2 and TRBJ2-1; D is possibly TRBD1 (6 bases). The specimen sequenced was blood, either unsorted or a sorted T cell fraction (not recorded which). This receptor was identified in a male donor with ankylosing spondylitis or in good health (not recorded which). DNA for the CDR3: TGTGCCAGCAGCCAAGTGGGGGCTACCTACAATGAGCAGTTCTTC. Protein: CASSQVGATYNEQFF.